These 15 T cell receptor beta chains were all obtained from the same sample, sequenced in a study of T cells in Graves' hyperthyroidism and ophthalmopathy (dated by TCRdb to between 2018 and 2020). The library was prepared using multiplex PCR. Instrument on record: Illumina HiSeq 2000. Amplification of TCR beta CDR3 regions was carried out from RNA transcripts. The first round of RT-PCR for the TCR CDR3 was performed with the HTBI primer set and the Qiagen OneStep RT-PCR kit. TCRdb's own reprocessing of the public reads used fastp at Q25 and MiXCR and kept productive beta chains. Every distinct CDR3 protein forms one entry, paired with its most common genes and DNA. This sample is represented by about 640,000 distinct CDR3 sequences; under 25% of them were singletons. About 35% of the sample goes to the ten largest clones. The sequenced material came from blood. The receptors were gathered from a man aged 25-45 years with Graves' ophthalmopathy.

This clonotype was observed many times. The chain carries TRBV28 and TRBJ2-7; D unclear. V was trimmed by 0 bases and J by 6 bases, leaving 21 bases between them. Looked up from germline, CDR1 is MDHEN and CDR2 is SYDVKM. This CDR3 region has 17 residues. CDR3 residues: CASSLCVIDHPSSEQYF. The CDR3 coding sequence is TGTGCCAGCAGTTTATGCGTGATAGACCACCCAAGCTCCGAGCAGTACTTC.

This clonotype was detected ten times or more. The chain recombines TRBV4-3 with TRBJ2-5; D could derive from TRBD1 or TRBD2 (5 bases each). Trimming cost V 0 bases and J 3 bases, with 8 bases left between them. CDR1 is LGHNA and CDR2 is YSLEER in the germline V gene. This CDR3 is 14 amino acids long. CDR3 loop: CASSQDMGEETQYF. CDR3 sequence (DNA): TGCGCCAGCAGCCAAGATATGGGGGAAGAGACCCAGTACTTC.

This clonotype has ten or more counts. The chain recombines TRBV20-1 with TRBJ2-7, with 12 positions matching TRBD2. V shed 4 bases, J shed 4 bases, and the junction held 8 bases outside the gene matches. The CDR3 runs 15 residues. Germline CDR1 reads DFQATT; CDR2 reads SNEGSKA (reference sequence). The CDR3 DNA follows: TGCAGTGCTATGGCTAGCGGGAGGGTCGGGTACGAGCAGTACTTC. Translating gives CSAMASGRVGYEQYF.

This clonotype has just a few counts. The rearrangement uses TRBV20-1 and TRBJ2-5, with a possible D match to TRBD2 (5 bases). CDR3 length: 13 residues. V dropped 0 bases and J dropped 2 bases, with 7 bases sitting between them. In germline, CDR1 is DFQATT, CDR2 SNEGSKA (reference sequence). CDR3 nucleotide sequence: TGCAGTGCTAGAGATGGGAGTCAAGAGACCCAGTACTTC. It specifies CSARDGSQETQYF.

This clonotype was observed at least ten times. The genes are TRBV28 and TRBJ2-3, with 14 bases matching TRBD2. V shed 4 bases, J shed 4 bases, and the junction held 10 bases outside the gene matches. The germline gives CDR1 MDHEN, CDR2 SYDVKM. This CDR3 has 18 amino acids. This chain's CDR3 is CASSSIPGLAGVADTQYF. The CDR3, as DNA: TGTGCCAGCAGTTCGATTCCGGGACTAGCGGGAGTAGCAGATACGCAGTATTTT.

J is TRBJ2-5 and V is TRBV12-3 or TRBV12-4, with 13 bases lining up with TRBD2. J lost 1 base, V lost 6 bases, and 11 bases had no gene match. The CDR3 totals 18 residues. In nucleotides, the CDR3 is TGTGCCAGCAGCCTCGGACTAGCGGGAGTCACTTTCCAAGAGACCCAGTACTTC. Encoded protein: CASSLGLAGVTFQETQYF.

This clonotype has a count of ten or more. The rearrangement joins TRBV2 to TRBJ1-4, with 9 bases identical to TRBD1. The V segment lost 5 bases and the J segment 6 bases; nucleotides outside the gene matches: 7. The CDR3 extends over 15 amino acids. Looked up from germline, CDR1 is SNHLY and CDR2 is FYNNEI. The CDR3, as DNA: TGTGCCAGCAGTAGTACCGGGACAGGGCATGAAAAACTGTTTTTT. Translation: CASSSTGTGHEKLFF.

Many counts were recorded for this clonotype. V is TRBV3-1 and J is TRBJ2-5, with TRBD2 identical over 9 bases. The germline V gene encodes CDR1 LGHDT and CDR2 YNNKEL (reference sequence). This CDR3 spans 15 amino acids. Trimming cost V 3 bases and J 1 base; bases outside gene matches: 3. The CDR3 region has the DNA TGTGCCAGCAGCCATGGTAGCGGGAGCCAAGAGACCCAGTACTTC. The encoded protein is CASSHGSGSQETQYF.

The V and J genes are TRBV11-3 and TRBJ2-3, with 7 bases identical to TRBD2. CDR3 size: 18 residues. Germline V lookup: CDR1 SGHNT, CDR2 YENEEA. The V gene end was trimmed by 5 bases and the J gene end by 6 bases; junction bases not matched to a gene: 20. CDR3 sequence (DNA): TGTGCCAGCAGCCCGGGTCGAGGGAAGGCGGGAGTGGGTGATACGCAGTATTTT. It specifies CASSPGRGKAGVGDTQYF.

This clonotype was seen a few times. J is TRBJ2-5 and V is TRBV3-1; the match to TRBD1 covers 8 bases. Germline-derived CDR1 and CDR2 are LGHDT and YNNKEL (reference sequence). CDR3 length: 16 amino acids. V lost 0 bases and J lost 4; bases outside the gene matches: 7. For the CDR3, the DNA is TGTGCCAGCAGCCAAGACAGGGGGCGGATTGTAGAGACCCAGTACTTC. Translated: CASSQDRGRIVETQYF.

V usage is TRBV28 and J usage is TRBJ2-7; either TRBD1 or TRBD2 may supply D (5 bases each). The CDR3 is 17 amino acids. The germline V gene has CDR1 MDHEN and CDR2 SYDVKM. V lost 5 bases to trimming and J lost 0 bases, with 20 bases between them. This CDR3 reads CASSREAGTLSSYEQYF. Here the CDR3 DNA reads TGTGCCAGCAGTCGCGAAGCAGGGACCCTCAGCTCCTACGAGCAGTACTTC.

In its sample, this clonotype was seen many times. This chain uses TRBV30 with TRBJ2-7; D possibly matches TRBD1 or TRBD2 (5 bases each). Looked up from germline, CDR1 is GTSNPN and CDR2 is SVGIG (reference sequence). The CDR3 contains 14 residues. V lost 2 bases, J lost 7 bases, and 18 bases lay in between. CDR3 in DNA: TGTGCCTGGAGTTGGAAGGGACCCTCCCAAGAGCAGTACTTC. Protein: CAWSWKGPSQEQYF.

This clonotype was counted many times. This rearrangement joins TRBV11-3 to TRBJ2-1; 10 bases agree with TRBD2. Germline loops: CDR1 SGHNT, CDR2 YENEEA. With V trimmed by 1 base and J by 5 bases, 2 bases remained unmatched. The CDR3 is 15 residues long. The CDR3 loop is CASSLGAGGNNEQFF. The CDR3, as DNA: TGTGCCAGCAGCTTAGGAGCGGGAGGGAACAATGAGCAGTTCTTC.

A remark on this clonotype: This may be a read error, as it is one base from a much larger clone. This chain links TRBV28 with TRBJ1-2; the D gene is possibly TRBD1 (5 bases). CDR1 MDHEN and CDR2 SYDVKM come from the germline V gene. The CDR3 has 12 residues. CDR3 loop: CAGSRDGAKDTF. CDR3 DNA sequence: TGTGCCGGCAGTAGGGATGGGGCAAAGGACACCTTC.

This clonotype was detected many times. The CDR3: CASSLDLLAGRPTDTQYF. The CDR3 nucleotides read TGTGCCAGCAGCTTAGATCTTCTAGCGGGGAGACCAACAGATACGCAGTATTTT. The rearrangement joins TRBV11-2 to TRBJ2-3; 9 bases align to TRBD2. This CDR3 contains 18 residues. Germline CDR1 and CDR2: SGHAT and FQNNGV. The J segment lost 3 bases and the V segment lost 0 bases, leaving 10 bases of the junction unmatched. Together with reference TRBV11-2 and TRBJ2-3, the CDR3 gives the full variable domain: EAGVAQSPRYKIIEKRQSVAFWCNPISGHATLYWYQQILGQGPKLLIQFQNNGVVDDSQLPKDRFSAERLKGVDSTLKIQPAKLEDSAVYLCASSLDLLAGRPTDTQYFGPGTRLTVL.